One sample yielded the 26 T cell receptor beta chains listed below, sequenced in a study of blood T cell repertoires in COVID-19. Sequencing was performed with immunoSEQ multiplex PCR; in TCRdb, only in-frame clones are kept and a portion is missing. Of about 250,000 clones listed, about 85% are singletons. Material for sequencing was peripheral blood. These receptors all stem from a man between 18 and 29 years old with active or convalescent COVID-19.

The V gene is TRBV19, the J gene TRBJ2-2, with D possibly matching TRBD1 (5 bases). The CDR3 consists of 14 residues. Germline V gene data show CDR1 as LNHDA and CDR2 as SQIVND (reference sequence). The V gene lost 5 bases and the J gene lost 2 bases, with 9 bases spanning the gap. CDR3 region: CASSLTANTGELFF. Written as DNA, the CDR3 is TGTGCCAGTAGTTTGACAGCCAACACCGGGGAGCTGTTTTTT.

The J gene is TRBJ1-6, the V gene TRBV3-1 (or the pseudogene TRBV3-2); D perhaps matches TRBD1 (5 bases). Germline V CDR1 and CDR2: LGHDT, YNNKEL (reference sequence). Trimming stripped 1 base from V and 6 bases from J, with 10 bases between. This CDR3 is 15 amino acids long. The CDR3 is CASSQGQNLNSPLHF. The CDR3 DNA follows: TGTGCCAGCAGCCAAGGACAGAATCTTAATTCACCCCTCCACTTT.

In its sample, this clone was seen a few times. The CDR3 sequence is CASSPGRGYYGYTF. Here the CDR3 DNA reads TGTGCCAGCAGCCCCGGAAGGGGGTACTATGGCTACACCTTC. The chain couples TRBV11-2 to TRBJ1-2; D possibly corresponds to TRBD1 (6 bases). CDR3 length: 14 amino acids. V dropped 5 bases and J dropped 3 bases, with 13 bases sitting between them. Germline V gene data show CDR1 as SGHAT and CDR2 as FQNNGV.

In DNA form, the CDR3 reads TGTGCCAGCAGTCTAAACAGGGGAGTCTATGGCTACACCTTC. Translation: CASSLNRGVYGYTF. The V and J genes are TRBV27 and TRBJ1-2, with 7 bases identical to TRBD1. With 5 bases clipped from V and 4 bases from J, the junction kept 7 bases outside the gene matches. CDR3 length: 14 amino acids. Per germline, CDR1 MNHEY and CDR2 SMNVEV (reference sequence).

The V and J genes are TRBV19 and TRBJ2-7, with D unclear. Trimming left V 1 base short and J 2 bases short, with 9 bases between. The CDR3 runs to 14 residues. Germline CDR1 reads LNHDA; CDR2 reads SQIVND (reference sequence). In DNA, the CDR3 is TGTGCCAGTAGTATAGTAGGTGGGCCCTACGAGCAGTACTTC. Translating it yields CASSIVGGPYEQYF.

The J gene is TRBJ2-2, the V gene TRBV5-1, with 12 positions matching TRBD2. CDR3 length: 16 residues. J was trimmed by 8 bases and V by 3 bases; bases with no gene match: 8. From germline, CDR1 is SGHRS and CDR2 YFSETQ. The CDR3 nucleotides read TGCGCCAGCAGCTATGGACTAGCGGGAATTTTAGGGGAGCTGTTTTTT. As protein: CASSYGLAGILGELFF.

The chain recombines TRBV27 with TRBJ1-1; unclear D gene. With 2 bases removed from V and 4 bases from J, the gap between germline ends came to 11 bases. In germline, CDR1 is MNHEY, CDR2 SMNVEV (reference sequence). The CDR3 covers 14 residues. The CDR3 DNA is TGTGCCAGCAGTTTAAGTCTCAGGCCCACTGAAGCTTTCTTT. As protein: CASSLSLRPTEAFF.

CDR3 protein: CASSLLGTGEAFF. CDR3 in DNA: TGTGCCAGCAGTTTACTGGGAACAGGGGAAGCTTTCTTT. The chain joins TRBV27 to TRBJ1-1; D possibly corresponds to TRBD1 (6 bases). From germline, CDR1 is MNHEY and CDR2 SMNVEV (reference sequence). With 2 bases removed from V and 8 bases from J, the gap between germline ends came to 12 bases. The CDR3 extends over 13 amino acids.

The J gene is TRBJ2-3, the V gene TRBV28, with 9 bases identical to TRBD1. Germline V gene lookup returns CDR1 MDHEN and CDR2 SYDVKM. This CDR3 is 14 amino acids long. V lost 4 bases, J lost 3 bases, and 2 bases stayed unmatched. The CDR3 DNA follows: TGTGCCAGCAGTTCGACAGGGGGGACAGATACGCAGTATTTT. It encodes CASSSTGGTDTQYF.

This chain connects TRBV6-5 to TRBJ1-4; no clear D gene. V dropped 6 bases and J dropped 0 bases, with 8 bases sitting between them. Per germline, CDR1 MNHEY and CDR2 SVGAGI. There are 14 residues in the CDR3. The DNA of the CDR3 is TGTGCCAGCAGAGAGCGAACAACTAATGAAAAACTGTTTTTT. Translation: CASRERTTNEKLFF.

V gene TRBV7-6 combines with J gene TRBJ2-1; 7 bases line up with TRBD2. Germline CDR1 and CDR2: SGHVS and FNYEAQ. The V segment lost 1 base and the J segment 6 bases; nucleotides outside the gene matches: 6. This CDR3 has 15 amino acids. CDR3 bases: TGTGCCAGCAGCTTAGGTGCGCGGGAGCTCAATGAGCAGTTCTTC. It translates to CASSLGARELNEQFF.

This sequence joins TRBV6-2 or TRBV6-3 and TRBJ2-2; possibly TRBD2 for D (5 bases). This CDR3 has 16 amino acids. The germline V gene encodes CDR1 MNHEY and CDR2 SVGEGT. With 2 bases removed from V and 0 bases from J, the gap between germline ends came to 10 bases. CDR3 nucleotide sequence: TGTGCCAGCAGTTACGTCGGGGAGCCGAACACCGGGGAGCTGTTTTTT. As protein: CASSYVGEPNTGELFF.

V is TRBV18 and J is TRBJ1-4, with 8 nucleotides matching TRBD1. V trimming: 3 bases; J trimming: 3 bases; junction bases outside the gene matches: 6. CDR1 and CDR2 from the germline V gene are KGHSH and LQKENI. The CDR3 is 16 amino acids. The chain's CDR3 is CASSPRTGRANEKLFF. Here the CDR3 DNA reads TGTGCCAGCTCACCTCGGACAGGGAGGGCTAATGAAAAACTGTTTTTT.

The chain is built from TRBV15 and TRBJ1-5, with 12 positions matching TRBD1. Germline V gives CDR1 LNHNV, CDR2 YYDKDF (reference sequence). This CDR3 is built from 15 residues. After removal of 8 bases from V and 3 bases from J, the junction contained 5 bases not matched to a gene. The CDR3 here is CATLGTGGSNQPQHF. CDR3 in DNA: TGTGCCACCCTGGGGACAGGGGGCTCCAATCAGCCCCAGCATTTT.

CDR3 sequence reads: CASSPGLAGGQETQYF. The DNA of the CDR3 is TGCGCCAGCAGCCCGGGACTAGCGGGGGGGCAAGAGACCCAGTACTTC. The chain combines TRBV10-1 with TRBJ2-5; TRBD2 aligns across 16 bases. CDR1 is WNHNN, CDR2 SYGVQD, per germline (reference sequence). The CDR3 extends over 16 amino acids. V lost 6 bases, J lost 2 bases, and 3 bases stayed unmatched.

The V and J genes are TRBV28 and TRBJ2-7, with D perhaps matching TRBD2 (6 bases). The V end lost 1 base, the J end lost 5 bases, and 18 bases lay between the germline ends. CDR1 is MDHEN, CDR2 SYDVKM, per germline. The CDR3 has 16 amino acids. CDR3 DNA: TGTGCCAGCAGTTTATCTCCCCCTGGGAGGATCCACGAGCAGTACTTC. This codes for CASSLSPPGRIHEQYF.

V gene TRBV24-1 combines with J gene TRBJ1-1, with D perhaps matching TRBD1 (6 bases). CDR1 and CDR2 from the germline V gene are KGHDR and SFDVKD. The CDR3 is 11 amino acids. Trimming left V 8 bases short and J 12 bases short, with 15 bases between. CDR3 sequence reads: CATKLRGRSFF. The CDR3 bases are TGTGCCACCAAGCTCAGGGGTAGATCTTTCTTT.

This clone has only one observation. The chain is built from TRBV20-1 and TRBJ1-1; D might be TRBD1 (5 bases). CDR3 size: 15 residues. Trimming cost V 3 bases and J 3 bases, with 17 bases left between them. Germline assignment: CDR1 DFQATT and CDR2 SNEGSKA (reference sequence). CDR3 amino acids: CSASIAGRVDTEAFF. DNA of the CDR3: TGCAGTGCTAGTATTGCGGGGCGGGTAGACACTGAAGCTTTCTTT.

This chain links TRBV5-1 with TRBJ1-1; 7 nucleotides match TRBD1. Germline CDR1 reads SGHRS; CDR2 reads YFSETQ. V trimming: 1 base; J trimming: 0 bases; junction bases outside the gene matches: 6. The CDR3 totals 16 residues. CDR3 residues: CASSLSTGAMNTEAFF. Written as DNA, the CDR3 is TGCGCCAGCAGCTTGAGCACAGGGGCCATGAACACTGAAGCTTTCTTT.

The chain joins TRBV7-9 to TRBJ1-6; no clear D gene. The CDR3 has 12 amino acids. The V and J ends lost 1 base and 10 bases respectively, with 5 bases between them. Per germline, CDR1 SEHNR and CDR2 FQNEAQ (reference sequence). CDR3: CASSLGPSPLHF. CDR3 in DNA: TGTGCCAGCAGCTTAGGTCCATCACCCCTCCACTTT.

This chain uses TRBV7-9 with TRBJ2-5; D unclear. Germline V gives CDR1 SEHNR, CDR2 FQNEAQ (reference sequence). CDR3 size: 16 residues. Between the trimmed V and J ends, which lost 5 bases and 1 base, there was a span of 17 bases. The CDR3 protein is CASSHHPRAFQETQYF. In DNA form, the CDR3 reads TGTGCCAGCAGCCACCACCCTAGAGCCTTCCAAGAGACCCAGTACTTC.

The chain uses TRBV3-1 (or the pseudogene TRBV3-2) and TRBJ2-7, with a tentative D call TRBD2 (6 bases). V was shortened by 9 bases and J by 2 bases, with 8 bases between the two germline ends. There are 11 residues in the CDR3. CDR1 and CDR2 from the germline V gene are LGHDT and YNNKEL (reference sequence). The CDR3 nucleotides are TGTGCCAGTGGACTACCCTACGAGCAGTACTTC. It encodes CASGLPYEQYF.

The chain employs TRBV7-3 and TRBJ2-2; D might be TRBD1 (6 bases). The V gene lost 1 base and the J gene lost 3 bases, with 6 bases spanning the gap. The CDR3 extends over 14 amino acids. Per germline, CDR1 SGHTA and CDR2 FQGTGA. The CDR3 coding sequence is TGTGCCAGCAGCTTAAACAGGGACACCGGGGAGCTGTTTTTT. This translates into CASSLNRDTGELFF.

In this sample, this clone turned up a few times. This rearrangement joins TRBV5-4 to TRBJ1-5; 9 bases line up with TRBD1. The junction had 11 bases not matched to a gene; V was cut back by 9 bases and J by 4 bases. Looked up from germline, CDR1 is SGHNT and CDR2 is YYREEE (reference sequence). The CDR3 loop spans 15 amino acids. The CDR3 here is CATKDGTGRNQPQHF. For the CDR3, the DNA is TGTGCCACCAAAGACGGGACAGGGAGAAATCAGCCCCAGCATTTT.

In this sample, this clone turned up once. The chain couples TRBV27 to TRBJ2-3, with D uncertain. The CDR3 is made up of 15 amino acids. Germline CDR1 MNHEY, CDR2 SMNVEV (reference sequence). Trimming took 7 bases from V and 0 from J, leaving 14 bases between them. The CDR3 sequence is CASTLTRLSTDTQYF. The DNA of the CDR3 is TGTGCCAGCACCCTAACCAGGCTAAGCACAGATACGCAGTATTTT.

The gene calls are TRBV6-5 and TRBJ2-1; 7 bases line up with TRBD2. The V segment lost 4 bases and the J segment 8 bases; nucleotides outside the gene matches: 11. Germline CDR1 MNHEY, CDR2 SVGAGI. This CDR3 has 15 residues. The CDR3: CASSLTGRELYEQFF. In DNA form, the CDR3 reads TGTGCCAGCAGTTTGACGGGGCGGGAGCTCTATGAGCAGTTCTTC.